These T cell receptor beta chains were read from a single sample in a study of CD8 T cells in Susac syndrome. TCRdb re-called the immunoSEQ multiplex PCR reads with MiXCR, one entry per CDR3 protein. Of hundreds of thousands of distinct CDR3 sequences in the sample, approximately 89% are singletons; the top ten hold roughly 0.2%. The sample consisted of CD8+ T cells from PBMCs. These receptors were collected from a human donor with multiple sclerosis. Both conserved end residues are part of each CDR3. D genes are given only for firm matches. Only part of the rows carry a size: once, few, many, or a class if the clone is expanded.

v_call: TRBV27; j_call: TRBJ2-1; clone_size: once; d_call: NA; cdr3_nt: TGTGCCGGCAGTTCCCCATCCTACAATGAGCAGTTCTTC; cdr3_aa: CAGSSPSYNEQFF
v_call: TRBV7-2; j_call: TRBJ2-7; clone_size: NA; d_call: TRBD2; cdr3_nt: TGTGCCAGCAGCACCGGACTAGCCTACTACGAGCAGTACTTC; cdr3_aa: CASSTGLAYYEQYF
v_call: TRBV7-9; j_call: TRBJ1-2; clone_size: NA; d_call: NA; cdr3_nt: TGTGCCAGCCCCGCCATGTCGGCTAACTATGGCTACACCTTC; cdr3_aa: CASPAMSANYGYTF
v_call: TRBV29-1; j_call: TRBJ1-1; clone_size: few; d_call: NA; cdr3_nt: TGCAGCGTTGAGGTTCTGAACACTGAAGCTTTCTTT; cdr3_aa: CSVEVLNTEAFF
v_call: TRBV24-1; j_call: TRBJ2-1; clone_size: NA; d_call: NA; cdr3_nt: TGTGCCACCAGTGATTCCGGCGGTAGCCGCCCGTCGGAGCAGTTCTTC; cdr3_aa: CATSDSGGSRPSEQFF
v_call: TRBV7-2; j_call: TRBJ2-5; clone_size: NA; d_call: TRBD2; cdr3_nt: TGTGCCAGCAGCTTAGGGGGTCAACTAGCGGGGCTGGAGACCCAGTACTTC; cdr3_aa: CASSLGGQLAGLETQYF
v_call: TRBV29-1; j_call: TRBJ2-2; clone_size: NA; d_call: NA; cdr3_nt: TGCAGCGCCGTCGGGGGAAACACCGGGGAGCTGTTTTTT; cdr3_aa: CSAVGGNTGELFF
v_call: TRBV6-1; j_call: TRBJ1-2; clone_size: NA; d_call: NA; cdr3_nt: TGTGCCAGCAGCCCGCCCGGCGGTTATGGCTACACCTTC; cdr3_aa: CASSPPGGYGYTF
v_call: TRBV12-3/TRBV12-4; j_call: TRBJ1-1; clone_size: once; d_call: TRBD1; cdr3_nt: TGTGCCAGCAGTTTTGGGGACAGGGAGTGGACTGAAGCTTTCTTT; cdr3_aa: CASSFGDREWTEAFF
v_call: TRBV6-1; j_call: TRBJ2-1; clone_size: NA; d_call: TRBD2; cdr3_nt: TGTGCCAGCAGTGAAACACGACTAGCGGGTCTCAATGAGCAGTTCTTC; cdr3_aa: CASSETRLAGLNEQFF
v_call: TRBV6-5; j_call: TRBJ1-2; clone_size: NA; d_call: NA; cdr3_nt: TGTGCCATCTCTCCGGGGCCAGTGGATGGCTACACCTTC; cdr3_aa: CAISPGPVDGYTF
v_call: TRBV24-1; j_call: TRBJ2-5; clone_size: NA; d_call: NA; cdr3_nt: TGTGCCACCAGTGATACCCGGACATGGCCGCGACAAGAGACCCAGTACTTC; cdr3_aa: CATSDTRTWPRQETQYF
v_call: TRBV29-1; j_call: TRBJ1-5; clone_size: once; d_call: NA; cdr3_nt: TGCAGCGTTGTCAGGGGACACAATCAGCCCCAGCATTTT; cdr3_aa: CSVVRGHNQPQHF
v_call: TRBV5-5; j_call: TRBJ1-5; clone_size: NA; d_call: NA; cdr3_nt: TGTGCCAGCAGCTTGGAGAGATATAGCAATCAGCCCCAGCATTTT; cdr3_aa: CASSLERYSNQPQHF
v_call: TRBV29-1; j_call: TRBJ2-2; clone_size: once; d_call: NA; cdr3_nt: TGCAGCGTGTACGACAGCCTTGGGACCGGGGAGCTGTTTTTT; cdr3_aa: CSVYDSLGTGELFF
v_call: TRBV27; j_call: TRBJ1-5; clone_size: NA; d_call: NA; cdr3_nt: TGTGCCAGCAGTTTGATTGGAGCAGGTGCTAATCAGCCCCAGCATTTT; cdr3_aa: CASSLIGAGANQPQHF
v_call: TRBV2; j_call: TRBJ2-7; clone_size: NA; d_call: NA; cdr3_nt: TGTGCCAGCAGTGAATCCACTCGAGGGGCAAGCTCCTACGAGCAGTACTTC; cdr3_aa: CASSESTRGASSYEQYF
v_call: TRBV28; j_call: TRBJ2-6; clone_size: NA; d_call: NA; cdr3_nt: TGTGCCAGCAGTTCGGTCCAGGCTGGGGCCAACGTCCTGACTTTC; cdr3_aa: CASSSVQAGANVLTF
v_call: TRBV6-2/TRBV6-3; j_call: TRBJ1-5; clone_size: once; d_call: NA; cdr3_nt: TGTGCCAGCAGTCAAGGGGACTATAGCAATCAGCCCCAGCATTTT; cdr3_aa: CASSQGDYSNQPQHF
v_call: TRBV7-9; j_call: TRBJ1-2; clone_size: NA; d_call: TRBD1; cdr3_nt: TGTGCCAGCAGCTCCCGGCGCGACAGGGAACGTTATGGCTACACCTTC; cdr3_aa: CASSSRRDRERYGYTF
v_call: TRBV23-1; j_call: TRBJ2-5; clone_size: NA; d_call: NA; cdr3_nt: TGCGCCAGCAGTCACCCGACGAAAGGGACCCAGTACTTC; cdr3_aa: CASSHPTKGTQYF
v_call: TRBV7-9; j_call: TRBJ2-7; clone_size: NA; d_call: TRBD1; cdr3_nt: TGTGCCAGCAGCTTAATAGGACAGGGGTTCGAGCAGTACTTC; cdr3_aa: CASSLIGQGFEQYF
v_call: TRBV12-3/TRBV12-4; j_call: TRBJ2-7; clone_size: once; d_call: NA; cdr3_nt: TGTGCCAGCAGTTTGGGCACAGGGTGGGAGCAGTACTTC; cdr3_aa: CASSLGTGWEQYF
v_call: TRBV29-1; j_call: TRBJ1-2; clone_size: NA; d_call: NA; cdr3_nt: TGCAGCGTTGCCCTCATAGGGATAGCGGGCTATGGCTACACCTTC; cdr3_aa: CSVALIGIAGYGYTF
v_call: TRBV11-2; j_call: TRBJ2-2; clone_size: NA; d_call: NA; cdr3_nt: TGTGCCAGCAGGAGGGGTAACACCGGGGAGCTGTTTTTT; cdr3_aa: CASRRGNTGELFF
v_call: TRBV29-1; j_call: TRBJ1-1; clone_size: NA; d_call: NA; cdr3_nt: TGCAGCGTTGAGGAGGCGGGGAATCTCGCAGCTTTCTTT; cdr3_aa: CSVEEAGNLAAFF
v_call: TRBV27; j_call: TRBJ1-1; clone_size: NA; d_call: NA; cdr3_nt: TGTGCCAGCTCCATTCGGGTTTCGATGAACACTGAAGCTTTCTTT; cdr3_aa: CASSIRVSMNTEAFF